Listed here is a single T cell receptor (beta chain). Plating of around 200,000 CFSE-labeled responder cells was done together with around 200,000 irradiated, violet-dye-labeled stimulator cells. The data were obtained in a study of graft-versus-host responses after intestinal transplantation. Study-level information: Multivisceral, liver-intestinal, or isolated intestinal transplants were performed in recipients. After anti-thymocyte globulin induction, recipients took tacrolimus and steroids for 2 to 3 years.

This CDR3 region has 14 residues. V lost 3 bases and J 5 bases, leaving 13 bases between the germline ends. Germline lookup yields CDR1 SGHVS and CDR2 FNYEAQ. General observations from the study: Detection of GvH clones occurred in recipient marrow, and some had their first appearance in ileum or blood.

Measured with immunoSEQ multiplex PCR; TCRdb has only the in-frame clones, and not every one. The table has nearly 25,000 clones, 40% seen once. The sequence derives from a human patient who received an intestinal transplant. Material: alloreactive CD4+ T cells from a mixed lymphocyte reaction culture, obtained before intestinal transplant. The subset is: CFSE-low proliferating T cells sorted from roughly 6-day pre-transplant mixed lymphocyte reaction (GvH or HvG direction). V gene TRBV7-6 combines with J gene TRBJ1-1; D might be TRBD1 (5 bases). The CDR3 loop reads CASSLGGGRTEAFF. CDR3 nucleotide sequence: TGTGCCAGCAGCTTGGGGGGGGGTCGTACTGAAGCTTTCTTT.